Sequencing of this T cell receptor beta chain was carried out in a study of regulatory T cells in long-lasting Graves disease. The CDR3 covers 16 residues. The ends were cut back, 3 bases at V and 9 bases at J, with 18 bases in the middle. Germline values: CDR1 LGHDT, CDR2 YNNKEL (reference sequence). This clonotype has just a few counts. Researchers made TCR beta libraries by using iRepertoire HTBI primers and running Arm-PCR on CDR3 regions. TCRdb processed the multiplex PCR reads anew with MiXCR; each CDR3 protein has one entry. In the table there are approximately 350,000 distinct CDR3 sequences, 12% of which are singletons. Noted time point: newly diagnosed GD, antithyroid drugs for less than 3 months. Construction of the TCR library relied on RNA isolated from PBMCs. This same sample was also taken into another study, of T cells in Graves' hyperthyroidism and ophthalmopathy. That report adds: During a first-round RT-PCR of the TCR CDR3, the HTBI primer set was used.

The receptor comes from a woman aged 18-29 years with Graves disease. The rearrangement uses TRBV3-1 and TRBJ1-6, with D perhaps matching TRBD1 (6 bases). Sequences were derived from peripheral blood mononuclear cells (PBMCs), sampled at new diagnosis, from a patient treated with antithyroid drugs. The DNA of the CDR3 is TGTGCCAGCAGCCATGGGCTGGGGGCGAATGTTTCACCCCTCCACTTT. Its translation is CASSHGLGANVSPLHF.